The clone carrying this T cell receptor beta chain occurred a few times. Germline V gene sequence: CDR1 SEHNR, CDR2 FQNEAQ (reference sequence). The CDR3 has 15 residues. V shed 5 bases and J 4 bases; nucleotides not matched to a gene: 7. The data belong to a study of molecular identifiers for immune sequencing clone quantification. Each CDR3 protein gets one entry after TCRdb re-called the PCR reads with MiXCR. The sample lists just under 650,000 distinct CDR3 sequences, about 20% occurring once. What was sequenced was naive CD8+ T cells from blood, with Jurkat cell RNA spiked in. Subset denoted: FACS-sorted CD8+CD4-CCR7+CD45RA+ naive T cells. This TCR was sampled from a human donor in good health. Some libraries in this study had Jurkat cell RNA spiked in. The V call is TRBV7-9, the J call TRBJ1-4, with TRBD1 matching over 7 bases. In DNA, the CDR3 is TGTGCCAGCAGCGAGTTCCGGGACAGTAATGAAAAACTGTTTTTT. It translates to CASSEFRDSNEKLFF.